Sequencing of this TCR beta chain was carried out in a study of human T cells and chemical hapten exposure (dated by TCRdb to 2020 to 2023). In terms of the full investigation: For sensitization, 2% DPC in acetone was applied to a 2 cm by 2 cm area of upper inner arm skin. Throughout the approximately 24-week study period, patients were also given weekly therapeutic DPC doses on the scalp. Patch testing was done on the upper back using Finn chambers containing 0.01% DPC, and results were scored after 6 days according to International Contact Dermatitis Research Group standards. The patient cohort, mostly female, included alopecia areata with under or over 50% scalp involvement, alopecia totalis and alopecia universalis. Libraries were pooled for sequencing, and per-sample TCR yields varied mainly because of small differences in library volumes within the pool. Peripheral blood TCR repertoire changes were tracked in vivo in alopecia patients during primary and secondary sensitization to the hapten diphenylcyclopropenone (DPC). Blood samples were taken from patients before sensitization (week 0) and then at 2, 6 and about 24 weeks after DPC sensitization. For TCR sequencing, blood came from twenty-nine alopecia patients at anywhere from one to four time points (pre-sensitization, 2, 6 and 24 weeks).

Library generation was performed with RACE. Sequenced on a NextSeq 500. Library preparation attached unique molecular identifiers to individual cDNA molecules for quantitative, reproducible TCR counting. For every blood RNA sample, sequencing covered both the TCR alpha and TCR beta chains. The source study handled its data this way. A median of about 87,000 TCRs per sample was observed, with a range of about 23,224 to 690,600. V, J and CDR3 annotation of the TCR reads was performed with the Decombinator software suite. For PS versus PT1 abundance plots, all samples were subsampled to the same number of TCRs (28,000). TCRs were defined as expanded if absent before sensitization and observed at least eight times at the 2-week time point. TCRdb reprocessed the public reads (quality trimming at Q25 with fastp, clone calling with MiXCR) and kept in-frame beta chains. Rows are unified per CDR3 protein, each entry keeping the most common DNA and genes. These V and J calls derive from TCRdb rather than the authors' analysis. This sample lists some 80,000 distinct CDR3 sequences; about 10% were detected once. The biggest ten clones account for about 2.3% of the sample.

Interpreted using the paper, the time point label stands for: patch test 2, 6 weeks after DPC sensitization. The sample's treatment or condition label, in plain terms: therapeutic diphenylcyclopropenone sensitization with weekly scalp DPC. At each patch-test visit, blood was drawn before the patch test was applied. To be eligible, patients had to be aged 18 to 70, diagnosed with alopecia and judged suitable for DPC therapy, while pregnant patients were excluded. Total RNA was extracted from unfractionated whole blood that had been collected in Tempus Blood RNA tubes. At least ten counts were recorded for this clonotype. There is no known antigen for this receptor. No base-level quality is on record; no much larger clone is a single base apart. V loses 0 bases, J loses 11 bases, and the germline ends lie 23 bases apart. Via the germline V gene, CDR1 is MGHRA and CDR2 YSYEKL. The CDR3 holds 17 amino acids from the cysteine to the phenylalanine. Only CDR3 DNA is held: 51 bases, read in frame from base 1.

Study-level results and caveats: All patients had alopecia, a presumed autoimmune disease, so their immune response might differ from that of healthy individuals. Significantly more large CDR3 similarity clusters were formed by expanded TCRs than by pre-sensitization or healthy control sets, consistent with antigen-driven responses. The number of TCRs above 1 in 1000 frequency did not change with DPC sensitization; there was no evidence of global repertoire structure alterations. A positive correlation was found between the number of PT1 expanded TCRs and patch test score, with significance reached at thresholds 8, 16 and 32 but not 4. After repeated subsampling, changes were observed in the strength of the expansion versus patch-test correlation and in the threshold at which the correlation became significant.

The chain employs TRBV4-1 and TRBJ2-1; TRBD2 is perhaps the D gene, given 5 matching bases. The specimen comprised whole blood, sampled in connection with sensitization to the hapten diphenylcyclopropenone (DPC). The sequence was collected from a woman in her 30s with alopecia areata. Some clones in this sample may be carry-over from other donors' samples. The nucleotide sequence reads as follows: TGCGCCAGCAGCCAAGAGACCGGGATGGCCGAGGAAAGAAAGCAGTTCTTC. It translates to CASSQETGMAEERKQFF.